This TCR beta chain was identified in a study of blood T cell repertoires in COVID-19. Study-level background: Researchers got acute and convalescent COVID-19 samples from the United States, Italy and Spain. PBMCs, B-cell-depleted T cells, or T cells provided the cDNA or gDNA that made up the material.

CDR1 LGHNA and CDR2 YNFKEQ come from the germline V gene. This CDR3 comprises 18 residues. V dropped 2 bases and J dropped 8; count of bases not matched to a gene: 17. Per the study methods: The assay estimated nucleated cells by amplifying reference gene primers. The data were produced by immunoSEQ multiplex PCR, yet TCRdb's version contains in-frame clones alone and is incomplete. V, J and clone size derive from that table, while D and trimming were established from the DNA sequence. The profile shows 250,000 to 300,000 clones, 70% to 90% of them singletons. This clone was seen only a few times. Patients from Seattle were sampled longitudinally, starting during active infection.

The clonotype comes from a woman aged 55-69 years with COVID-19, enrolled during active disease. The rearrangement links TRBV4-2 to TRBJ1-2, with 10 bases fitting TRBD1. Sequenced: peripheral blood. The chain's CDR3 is CASSQSRYRTGGTGGYTF. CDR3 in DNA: TGTGCCAGCAGCCAATCCCGTTATAGGACAGGGGGAACGGGAGGCTACACCTTC.